This TCR beta chain was found in a study of identical twins. It was template switching that added a universal primer site, and there were unique molecular identifiers on the cDNA. Each CDR3 protein gets one entry after TCRdb re-called the 5' RACE reads with MiXCR. The sample contains about 530,000 distinct CDR3 sequences, under 25% of which appear only once. General observations from the study: Partly confounded zero-insertion analyses could result from invariant MAIT and iNKT cells. Cord blood beta clonotypes that were abundant carried fewer insertions, and memory repertoires showed no such trend.

CDR1 and CDR2 from the germline V gene are SGHRS and YFSETQ. Deletions cut 4 bases from V and 8 bases from J, with 16 bases between. CDR3 length equals 15 residues. On this clonotype: Its antigen remains unidentified.

This sample was also put to use in a study of yellow fever vaccine responses in identical twins.

The TCR comes from a woman aged 18-29 years in good health. The V and J genes are TRBV5-1 and TRBJ1-6; perhaps TRBD1 as D (6 bases). Sequencing was done on a sample of CD4+ T cells sorted from blood. CDR3 nucleotides: TGCGCCAGCAGCCGAACCGGGACAAAGGATTCACCCCTCCACTTT. The encoded protein is CASSRTGTKDSPLHF.